What follows are 18 T cell receptor beta chains derived from one specimen sequenced in a study of T cells in pancreatic ductal adenocarcinoma. Surgery without prior neoadjuvant therapy was the treatment of the selected pancreatic ductal adenocarcinoma patients. The protocol was immunoSEQ multiplex PCR, while the TCRdb copy is restricted to in-frame clones and leaves out a portion. The sample consists of over 100,000 clones, roughly 96% of them appearing once. Sequencing was done on a sample of PBMCs. The receptors derive from a human donor with pancreatic ductal adenocarcinoma.

The chain recombines TRBV7-2 with TRBJ2-6, with D possibly being TRBD2 (6 bases). The CDR3 totals 19 residues. The V and J ends lost 5 bases and 0 bases respectively, with 20 bases between them. Germline loops: CDR1 SGHTA, CDR2 FQGNSA. The CDR3 here is CASSHSRDLPFSGANVLTF. DNA of the CDR3: TGTGCCAGCAGCCATTCCCGGGACTTACCTTTCTCTGGGGCCAACGTCCTGACTTTC.

CDR3 sequence: CASSPGTTGFAYEQYF. The CDR3 DNA reads TGTGCCAGCTCACCGGGGACCACAGGGTTCGCCTACGAGCAGTACTTC. The chain joins TRBV18 to TRBJ2-7, with D perhaps matching TRBD1 (6 bases). Germline V gene data show CDR1 as KGHSH and CDR2 as LQKENI. V lost 3 bases and J 2 bases, leaving 17 bases between the germline ends. The CDR3 extends over 16 amino acids.

The chain is built from TRBV29-1 and TRBJ2-4; 12 bases match TRBD2. The CDR3 totals 15 residues. Germline CDR1 reads SQVTM; CDR2 reads ANQGSEA. The V segment lost 6 bases and the J segment 7 bases; nucleotides outside the gene matches: 10. The CDR3 nucleotides read TGCAGCGTGTTTGTGCTAGCGGGAGGGGAGAACATTCAGTACTTC. Its protein product is CSVFVLAGGENIQYF.

The chain is built from TRBV6-5 and TRBJ2-3, with D maybe TRBD1 (6 bases). V was pared by 4 bases and J by 0 bases, with 14 bases between. The CDR3 is made up of 16 amino acids. CDR1 is MNHEY and CDR2 is SVGAGI in the germline V gene. The CDR3 here is CASSLTGTRSTDTQYF. The CDR3 nucleotides are TGTGCCAGCAGTTTAACCGGGACACGCAGCACAGATACGCAGTATTTT.

The J gene is TRBJ2-5, the V gene TRBV7-3; D possibly corresponds to TRBD2 (7 bases). Germline CDR1 reads SGHTA; CDR2 reads FQGTGA. The germline V and J ends were trimmed by 5 bases and 2 bases, with 15 bases remaining between them. The length of the CDR3 is 15 residues. The DNA for the CDR3 is TGTGCCAGCAGCCAATTAGGGGGAGGGCAAGAGACCCAGTACTTC. As protein: CASSQLGGGQETQYF.

The chain uses TRBV4-1 and TRBJ2-2; TRBD1 agrees at 7 bases. V gave up 4 bases and J gave up 6 bases; unmatched junction bases: 5. Germline V gene data show CDR1 as MGHRA and CDR2 as YSYEKL. This CDR3 spans 14 amino acids. The CDR3 spells CASSLGQAAGELFF. CDR3 DNA: TGCGCCAGCAGCCTCGGACAGGCGGCCGGGGAGCTGTTTTTT.

The sample holds one count of this clone. The chain's CDR3 is CASSLDGGAGQETQYF. The CDR3 nucleotides read TGTGCCAGCAGCTTAGATGGTGGTGCAGGGCAAGAGACCCAGTACTTC. The V and J genes are TRBV11-2 and TRBJ2-5, with D perhaps TRBD1 (5 bases). The CDR3 sequence is 16 residues long. Deletions cut 0 bases from V and 2 bases from J, with 13 bases between. CDR1 and CDR2 from the germline V gene are SGHAT and FQNNGV.

J is TRBJ2-6 and V is TRBV28; TRBD2 matches 7 bases. CDR1 is MDHEN, CDR2 SYDVKM, per germline. V was pared by 6 bases and J by 2 bases, with 4 bases of the junction left unmatched. The CDR3 totals 15 residues. CDR3 sequence reads: CASSPGGTGANVLTF. The CDR3 DNA reads as TGTGCCAGCAGCCCGGGGGGTACTGGGGCCAACGTCCTGACTTTC. Variable domain in full (rest from reference TRBV28 and TRBJ2-6): DVKVTQSSRYLVKRTGEKVFLECVQDMDHENMFWYRQDPGLGLRLIYFSYDVKMKEKGDIPEGYSVSREKKERFSLILESASTNQTSMYLCASSPGGTGANVLTFGAGSRLTVL.

The chain recombines TRBV6-6 with TRBJ2-7; 11 positions match TRBD2. The CDR3 is made up of 15 amino acids. Trimming at V came to 1 base and at J to 3 bases, leaving 2 bases not matched to a gene. The germline V gene has CDR1 MNHNY and CDR2 SVGAGI (reference sequence). Written as DNA, the CDR3 is TGTGCCAGCAGTTACTTAACTAGCGGGAGCTACGAGCAGTACTTC. It encodes CASSYLTSGSYEQYF.

The rearrangement uses TRBV9 and TRBJ2-1; a weak D match, TRBD2 (5 bases). Per germline, CDR1 SGDLS and CDR2 YYNGEE. The CDR3 totals 14 residues. V shed 0 bases and J shed 10 bases, with 14 bases lying between them. CDR3 bases: TGTGCCAGCAGCGTAGCTTCGAGAGAGGGAGAGCAGTTCTTC. Its translation is CASSVASREGEQFF.

The chain joins TRBV9 to TRBJ2-7; 8 bases are shared with TRBD1. The J segment lost 3 bases and the V segment lost 0 bases, leaving 5 bases of the junction unmatched. The V gene's germline CDR1 is SGDLS and CDR2 YYNGEE. This CDR3 spans 15 amino acids. CDR3 nucleotide sequence: TGTGCCAGCAGCGTAGCTCCAGACAGGGGCTACGAGCAGTACTTC. Encoded protein: CASSVAPDRGYEQYF.

The chain joins TRBV6-6 to TRBJ2-1, with D possibly matching TRBD1 (5 bases). Germline values: CDR1 MNHNY, CDR2 SVGAGI (reference sequence). This CDR3 spans 15 amino acids. The V end lost 5 bases, the J end lost 2 bases, and 13 bases lay between the germline ends. Here the CDR3 reads CASSNVDTPYNEQFF. The CDR3 region has the DNA TGTGCCAGCAGTAACGTGGACACCCCCTACAATGAGCAGTTCTTC.

The rearrangement joins TRBV4-3 to TRBJ2-4; 10 bases map to TRBD2. The CDR3 sequence is 15 residues long. CDR1 is LGHNA and CDR2 is YSLEER in the germline V gene. V lost 0 bases and J lost 6; bases outside the gene matches: 2. In DNA, the CDR3 is TGCGCCAGCAGCCAAGAGGGGACTAGCGCAAACATTCAGTACTTC. Protein product: CASSQEGTSANIQYF.

V usage is TRBV6-1 and J usage is TRBJ2-5; no reliable D call. Germline V gene sequence: CDR1 MNHNS, CDR2 SASEGT. The CDR3 spans 11 residues. Between the trimmed V and J ends, which lost 6 bases and 5 bases, there was a span of 7 bases. CDR3 region: CASSGFETQYF. CDR3 bases: TGTGCCAGCAGCGGGTTTGAGACCCAGTACTTC.

V usage is TRBV7-9 and J usage is TRBJ2-5; 7 bases fit TRBD1. Germline V CDR1 and CDR2: SEHNR, FQNEAQ (reference sequence). V was pared by 6 bases and J by 3 bases, with 4 bases of the junction left unmatched. The CDR3 is 13 amino acids. The CDR3 bases are TGTGCCAGCAGTCGACAGGGTAAAGAGACCCAGTACTTC. Protein product: CASSRQGKETQYF.

The genes are TRBV29-1 and TRBJ1-4; TRBD1 matches at 7 bases. Per the germline V gene, CDR1 is SQVTM and CDR2 is ANQGSEA. The CDR3 has 12 amino acids. V was pared by 7 bases and J by 8 bases, with 7 bases of the junction left unmatched. The CDR3 nucleotides read TGCAGCGCGTGTAGGGGGCCAGAAAAACTGTTTTTT. It is translated as CSACRGPEKLFF.

The genes are TRBV10-3 and TRBJ2-5, with D tentatively TRBD2 (6 bases). V lost 4 bases to trimming and J lost 4 bases, with 10 bases between them. Germline V gene lookup returns CDR1 ENHRY and CDR2 SYGVKD. The CDR3 has 13 residues. CDR3 protein: CAISGGVGETQYF. As DNA, the CDR3 is TGTGCCATCAGTGGGGGGGTCGGAGAGACCCAGTACTTC.

The chain uses TRBV4-1 and TRBJ1-1; D may be TRBD1 (6 bases). Between the trimmed V and J ends, which lost 5 bases and 0 bases, there was a span of 13 bases. Germline V gives CDR1 MGHRA, CDR2 YSYEKL. The CDR3 length is 15 residues. In nucleotides, the CDR3 is TGCGCCAGCAGCTCTCGGAGACAGGTGAACACTGAAGCTTTCTTT. Translated: CASSSRRQVNTEAFF.